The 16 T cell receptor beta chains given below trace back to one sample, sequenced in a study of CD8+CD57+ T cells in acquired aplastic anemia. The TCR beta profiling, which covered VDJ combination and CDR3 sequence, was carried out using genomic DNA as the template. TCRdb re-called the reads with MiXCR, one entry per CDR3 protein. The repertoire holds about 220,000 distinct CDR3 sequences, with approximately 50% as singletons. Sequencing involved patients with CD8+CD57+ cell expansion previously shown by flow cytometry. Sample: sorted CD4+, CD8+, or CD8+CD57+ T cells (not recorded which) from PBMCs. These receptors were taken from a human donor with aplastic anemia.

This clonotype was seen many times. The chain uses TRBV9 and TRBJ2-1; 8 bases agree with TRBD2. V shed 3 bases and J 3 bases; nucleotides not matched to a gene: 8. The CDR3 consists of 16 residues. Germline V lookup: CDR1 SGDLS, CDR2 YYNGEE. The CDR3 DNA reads TGTGCCAGCAGCGACTCCTTAGCGGGACGCTACAATGAGCAGTTCTTC. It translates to CASSDSLAGRYNEQFF.

For the CDR3, the DNA is TGCAGTGCTAGAGATCGGTACAGGCGGGGCTACACCTTC. This translates into CSARDRYRRGYTF. This chain links TRBV20-1 with TRBJ1-2; D perhaps matches TRBD1 (5 bases). CDR3 length: 13 residues. Germline V lookup: CDR1 DFQATT, CDR2 SNEGSKA (reference sequence). Trimming removed 0 bases at V and 8 bases at J, with 13 bases between.

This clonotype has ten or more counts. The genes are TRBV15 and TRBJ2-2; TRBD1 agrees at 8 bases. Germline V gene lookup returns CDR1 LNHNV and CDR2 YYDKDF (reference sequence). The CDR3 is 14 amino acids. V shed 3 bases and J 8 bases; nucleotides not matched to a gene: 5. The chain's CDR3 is CATSSRGQIGELFF. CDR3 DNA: TGTGCCACCAGCAGCAGGGGGCAGATAGGGGAGCTGTTTTTT.

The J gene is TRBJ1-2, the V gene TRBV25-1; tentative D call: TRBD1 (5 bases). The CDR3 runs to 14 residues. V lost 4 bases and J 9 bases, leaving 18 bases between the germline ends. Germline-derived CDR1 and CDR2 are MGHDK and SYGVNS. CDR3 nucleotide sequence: TGTGCCAGCAGTGCGGACACCCCCCTGAGGCGCTACACCTTC. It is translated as CASSADTPLRRYTF.

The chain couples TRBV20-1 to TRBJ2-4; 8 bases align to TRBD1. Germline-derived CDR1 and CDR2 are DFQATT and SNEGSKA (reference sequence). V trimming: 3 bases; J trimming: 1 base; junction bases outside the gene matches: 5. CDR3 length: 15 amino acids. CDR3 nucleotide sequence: TGCAGTGCTAGTTCCAGGGGGCTTGCCAAAAACATTCAGTACTTC. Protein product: CSASSRGLAKNIQYF.

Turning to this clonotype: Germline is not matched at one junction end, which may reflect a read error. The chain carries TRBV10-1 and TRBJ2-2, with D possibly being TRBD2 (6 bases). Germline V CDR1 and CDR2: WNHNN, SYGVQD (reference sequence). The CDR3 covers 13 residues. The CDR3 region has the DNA TGTGCCAGCAGCCCGGGGAGGACCGGGGAGCTGTTTTTT. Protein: CASSPGRTGELFF.

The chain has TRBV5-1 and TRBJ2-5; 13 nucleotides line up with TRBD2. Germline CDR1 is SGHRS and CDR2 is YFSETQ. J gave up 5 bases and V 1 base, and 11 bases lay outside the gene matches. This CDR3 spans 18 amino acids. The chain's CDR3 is CASSLSGFGLAGVETQYF. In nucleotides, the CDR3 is TGCGCCAGCAGCTTGTCGGGATTTGGACTAGCGGGAGTGGAGACCCAGTACTTC.

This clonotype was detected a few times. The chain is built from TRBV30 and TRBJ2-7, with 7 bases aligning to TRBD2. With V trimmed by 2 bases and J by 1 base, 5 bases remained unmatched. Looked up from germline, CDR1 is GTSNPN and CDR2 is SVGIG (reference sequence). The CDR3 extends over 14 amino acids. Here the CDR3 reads CAWSSAGLSYEQYF. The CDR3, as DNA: TGTGCCTGGAGTTCGGCGGGACTATCCTACGAGCAGTACTTC.

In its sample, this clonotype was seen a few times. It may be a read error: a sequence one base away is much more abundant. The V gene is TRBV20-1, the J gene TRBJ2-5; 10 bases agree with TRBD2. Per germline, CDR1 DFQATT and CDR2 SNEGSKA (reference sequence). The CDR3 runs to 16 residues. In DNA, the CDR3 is TGCGGTGCTAGACGTTTAACTAGCGGGGATCAAGAGACCCAGTACTTC. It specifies CGARRLTSGDQETQYF.

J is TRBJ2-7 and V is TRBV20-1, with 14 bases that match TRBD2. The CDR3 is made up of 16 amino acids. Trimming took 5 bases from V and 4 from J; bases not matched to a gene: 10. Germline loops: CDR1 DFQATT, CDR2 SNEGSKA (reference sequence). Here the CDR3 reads CSAYPTSGRERYEQYF. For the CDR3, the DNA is TGCAGTGCTTACCCGACTAGCGGGAGGGAGAGGTACGAGCAGTACTTC.

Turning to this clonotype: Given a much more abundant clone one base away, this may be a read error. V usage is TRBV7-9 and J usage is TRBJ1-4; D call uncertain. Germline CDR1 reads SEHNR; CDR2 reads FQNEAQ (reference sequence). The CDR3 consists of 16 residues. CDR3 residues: CASSPKESAINEELFF. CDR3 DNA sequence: TGTGCCAGCAGCCCAAAGGAGTCAGCAATAAATGAAGAACTGTTTTTT.

The CDR3 nucleotides are TGTGCCACCAGCCGGACAGGTGGTCCGTACGAGCAGTACTTC. Its protein product is CATSRTGGPYEQYF. This chain joins TRBV15 and TRBJ2-7, with 7 positions matching TRBD1. The V gene's germline CDR1 is LNHNV and CDR2 YYDKDF (reference sequence). The CDR3 loop spans 14 amino acids. V lost 5 bases, J lost 4 bases, and 8 bases stayed unmatched.

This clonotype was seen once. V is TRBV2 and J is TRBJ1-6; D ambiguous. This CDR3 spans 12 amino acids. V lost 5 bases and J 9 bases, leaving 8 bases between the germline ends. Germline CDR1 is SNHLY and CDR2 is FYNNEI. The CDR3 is CASSLQSSPLHF. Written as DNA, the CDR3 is TGTGCCAGCAGTCTCCAGAGTTCACCCCTCCACTTT.

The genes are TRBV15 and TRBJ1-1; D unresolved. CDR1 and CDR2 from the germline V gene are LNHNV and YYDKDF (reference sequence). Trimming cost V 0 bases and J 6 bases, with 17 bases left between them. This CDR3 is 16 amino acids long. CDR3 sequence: CATSRDWRGEEAEAFF. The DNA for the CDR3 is TGTGCCACCAGCAGAGATTGGCGGGGTGAGGAGGCTGAAGCTTTCTTT.

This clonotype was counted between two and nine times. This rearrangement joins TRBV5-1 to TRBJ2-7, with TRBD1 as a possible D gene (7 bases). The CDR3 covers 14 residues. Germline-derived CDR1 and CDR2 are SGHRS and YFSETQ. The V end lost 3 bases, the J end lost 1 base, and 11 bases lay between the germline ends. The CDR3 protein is CASSYQGGSYEQYF. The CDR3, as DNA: TGCGCCAGCAGCTATCAGGGGGGTTCCTACGAGCAGTACTTC. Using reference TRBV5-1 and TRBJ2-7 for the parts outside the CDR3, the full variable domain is KAGVTQTPRYLIKTRGQQVTLSCSPISGHRSVSWYQQTPGQGLQFLFEYFSETQRNKGNFPGRFSGRQFSNSRSEMNVSTLELGDSALYLCASSYQGGSYEQYFGPGTRLTVT.

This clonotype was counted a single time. The CDR3 region has the DNA TGTGCCAGCAGTGGGCAGGGGAGAGGCTACACCTTC. It yields the protein CASSGQGRGYTF. This chain links TRBV7-2 with TRBJ1-2; the D gene is possibly TRBD1 (6 bases). CDR3 length: 12 residues. The V and J ends lost 6 bases and 8 bases respectively, with 13 bases between them. Looked up from germline, CDR1 is SGHTA and CDR2 is FQGNSA.